These 17 T cell receptor beta chains share one sample of origin, sequenced in a study of blood T cell repertoires in COVID-19 (dated by TCRdb to 2020 to 2021). Libraries came from the immunoSEQ multiplex PCR assay. TCRdb provides this immuneACCESS table in a form limited to in-frame rearrangements. Some clones are lacking; in checked studies, under half of them reflect an unresolved V gene, and why the rest are absent is not known. The sample has around 69,000 clones on record, 89% of them singletons. The top ten clones comprise 4.5% to 5% of the sample. Sequenced input: peripheral blood. The receptors originated from a woman aged 45-65 years with active COVID-19.

This chain joins TRBV4-1 and TRBJ2-2; 10 bases are a match to TRBD2. The junction had 10 bases not matched to a gene; V was cut back by 5 bases and J by 7 bases. The CDR3 totals 16 residues. Germline CDR1 is MGHRA and CDR2 is YSYEKL. The CDR3 is CASSESGRAESGELFF. The CDR3 coding sequence is TGCGCCAGCAGCGAGAGCGGGAGGGCCGAAAGCGGGGAGCTGTTTTTT.

The chain recombines TRBV10-1 with TRBJ1-5, with D unclear. Germline V gene sequence: CDR1 WNHNN, CDR2 SYGVQD (reference sequence). The CDR3 has 15 amino acids. The V end was cut by 0 bases, the J end by 9 bases, with 15 bases between. The CDR3 reads CASSESGRPLWPQHF. CDR3 coding DNA: TGCGCCAGCAGTGAGTCGGGCAGGCCCCTCTGGCCCCAGCATTTT.

V gene TRBV9 combines with J gene TRBJ1-2, with D possibly matching TRBD1 (5 bases). Germline loops: CDR1 SGDLS, CDR2 YYNGEE. V lost 5 bases to trimming and J lost 3 bases, with 11 bases between them. The CDR3 extends over 13 amino acids. The CDR3 DNA reads as TGTGCCAGCAGTTCGACAGCTTACTATGGCTACACCTTC. It translates to CASSSTAYYGYTF.

The chain combines TRBV5-1 with TRBJ1-2; tentative D call: TRBD1 (6 bases). Trimming cost V 4 bases and J 9 bases, with 13 bases left between them. Germline V gene sequence: CDR1 SGHRS, CDR2 YFSETQ. This CDR3 comprises 12 residues. The CDR3: CASSRDRSSYTF. CDR3 in DNA: TGCGCCAGCAGCCGTGACAGGAGCAGCTACACCTTC.

V usage is TRBV9 and J usage is TRBJ2-2, with TRBD2 as a possible D gene (7 bases). The CDR3 spans 15 residues. Germline V lookup: CDR1 SGDLS, CDR2 YYNGEE. Trimming took off 4 bases at V and 6 bases at J, with 16 bases between the two ends. CDR3 protein: CASSRSGGWAGELFF. Here the CDR3 DNA reads TGTGCCAGCAGCAGGTCGGGGGGCTGGGCCGGGGAGCTGTTTTTT.

The rearrangement links TRBV3-1 (or the pseudogene TRBV3-2) to TRBJ2-3, with 8 positions matching TRBD1. The V gene's germline CDR1 is LGHDT and CDR2 YNNKEL (reference sequence). V trimming: 3 bases; J trimming: 0 bases; junction bases outside the gene matches: 2. CDR3 length: 15 amino acids. CDR3 DNA sequence: TGTGCCAGCAGCCATCGGACAGGGAGCACAGATACGCAGTATTTT. Translated: CASSHRTGSTDTQYF.

The genes are TRBV10-3 and TRBJ2-3; 16 bases map to TRBD2. Unmatched junction bases numbered 5, after V lost 6 bases and J lost 5 bases. This CDR3 contains 16 residues. The V gene's germline CDR1 is ENHRY and CDR2 SYGVKD. This CDR3 is CAISGTSGRAQDTQYF. CDR3 coding DNA: TGTGCCATCAGCGGGACTAGCGGGAGGGCCCAAGATACGCAGTATTTT.

J is TRBJ1-2 and V is TRBV19; 7 bases line up with TRBD1. This CDR3 has 15 residues. The V gene end was trimmed by 1 base and the J gene end by 7 bases; junction bases not matched to a gene: 9. Germline CDR1 is LNHDA and CDR2 is SQIVND (reference sequence). The CDR3, as DNA: TGTGCCAGTAGTATAGTCGAGACAGGGTTTACTGGCTACACCTTC. Translation: CASSIVETGFTGYTF.

V gene TRBV4-2 combines with J gene TRBJ2-1; tentatively, D is TRBD2 (5 bases). This CDR3 spans 12 amino acids. Germline V gene lookup returns CDR1 LGHNA and CDR2 YNFKEQ. With 3 bases removed from V and 10 bases from J, the gap between germline ends came to 10 bases. The CDR3 loop reads CASSHPGGEQFF. The CDR3 DNA follows: TGTGCCAGCAGCCATCCCGGCGGGGAGCAGTTCTTC.

The CDR3 is CSVELDSYQKNEQFF. CDR3 nucleotides: TGCAGCGTTGAGTTGGACAGCTACCAGAAGAATGAGCAGTTCTTC. The rearrangement joins TRBV29-1 to TRBJ2-1; a weak D match, TRBD1 (6 bases). This CDR3 is 15 amino acids long. The V end lost 3 bases, the J end lost 7 bases, and 19 bases lay between the germline ends. Germline loops: CDR1 SQVTM, CDR2 ANQGSEA.

The CDR3 region is CASSMASGSHTGELFF. In nucleotides, the CDR3 is TGTGCCAGTAGTATGGCTAGCGGGAGTCACACCGGGGAGCTGTTTTTT. This chain joins TRBV19 and TRBJ2-2, with TRBD2 identical over 10 bases. Per the germline V gene, CDR1 is LNHDA and CDR2 is SQIVND (reference sequence). V shed 3 bases and J 3 bases; nucleotides not matched to a gene: 4. The CDR3 is made up of 16 amino acids.

The V call is TRBV9, the J call TRBJ2-1; 10 nucleotides match TRBD1. V gave up 0 bases and J gave up 8 bases; unmatched junction bases: 5. Germline V gene data show CDR1 as SGDLS and CDR2 as YYNGEE. This CDR3 is built from 15 residues. DNA for the CDR3: TGTGCCAGCAGCGTAGGGGACAGGGGTCGGGATGAGCAGTTCTTC. Translated, it gives CASSVGDRGRDEQFF.

This clone was counted a single time. J is TRBJ2-3 and V is TRBV1; TRBD2, as called in the table, went unchecked against the DNA. TRBV1 is a pseudogene. The CDR3 has 14 residues. CDR3 residues: CTSSQTSGTDTQYF. As DNA, the CDR3 is TGCACCAGCAGCCAGACTAGTGGCACAGATACGCAGTATTTT.

This chain connects TRBV19 to TRBJ2-1, with a possible D match to TRBD1 (6 bases). The CDR3 runs 14 residues. Trimming stripped 9 bases from V and 8 bases from J, with 20 bases between. Germline lookup yields CDR1 LNHDA and CDR2 SQIVND (reference sequence). CDR3 DNA sequence: TGTGCCAGCTCCGTGGGACATACATCGTATGAGCAGTTCTTC. Residues: CASSVGHTSYEQFF.

The rearrangement links TRBV28 to TRBJ1-2, with 8 bases that match TRBD1. This CDR3 spans 16 amino acids. J was trimmed by 5 bases and V by 5 bases; bases with no gene match: 13. CDR1 is MDHEN, CDR2 SYDVKM, per germline. In DNA, the CDR3 is TGTGCCAGCAGTCCCCGCACAGGGGGATGGGCTTATGGCTACACCTTC. Translated: CASSPRTGGWAYGYTF.

The chain combines TRBV9 with TRBJ2-7, with D perhaps matching TRBD1 (6 bases). Germline V gene data show CDR1 as SGDLS and CDR2 as YYNGEE. Trimming stripped 3 bases from V and 3 bases from J, with 13 bases between. This CDR3 is 14 amino acids long. CDR3 loop: CASSAQGSSYEQYF. CDR3 DNA: TGTGCCAGCAGCGCCCAGGGGTCGAGCTACGAGCAGTACTTC.

The chain couples TRBV19 to TRBJ2-1, with 10 bases lining up with TRBD2. The CDR3 spans 16 residues. In germline, CDR1 is LNHDA, CDR2 SQIVND (reference sequence). The ends lost 7 bases at V and 2 bases at J; junction bases unmatched: 8. The CDR3 protein is CASTKSGRGAYNEQFF. The CDR3 bases are TGTGCCAGTACCAAGAGCGGGAGGGGGGCCTACAATGAGCAGTTCTTC.